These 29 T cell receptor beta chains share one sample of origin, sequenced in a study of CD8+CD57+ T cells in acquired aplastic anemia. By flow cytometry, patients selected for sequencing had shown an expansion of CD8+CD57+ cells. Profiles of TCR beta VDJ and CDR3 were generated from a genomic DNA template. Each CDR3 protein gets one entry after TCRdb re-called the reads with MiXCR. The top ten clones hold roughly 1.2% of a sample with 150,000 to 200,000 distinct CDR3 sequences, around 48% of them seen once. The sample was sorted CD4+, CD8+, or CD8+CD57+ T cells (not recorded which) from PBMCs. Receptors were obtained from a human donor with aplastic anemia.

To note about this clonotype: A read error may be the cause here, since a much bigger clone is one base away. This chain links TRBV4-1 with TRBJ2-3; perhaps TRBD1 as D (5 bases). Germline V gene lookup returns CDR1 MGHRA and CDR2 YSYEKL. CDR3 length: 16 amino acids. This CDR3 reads CASSQDQGQGTGTQYF. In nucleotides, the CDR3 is TGCGCCAGCAGCCAAGATCAGGGCCAGGGTACAGGTACGCAGTATTTT.

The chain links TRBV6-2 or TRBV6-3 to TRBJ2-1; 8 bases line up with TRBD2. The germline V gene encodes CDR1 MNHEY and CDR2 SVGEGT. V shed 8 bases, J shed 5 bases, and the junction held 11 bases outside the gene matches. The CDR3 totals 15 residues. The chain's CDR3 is CASVSGPAGDNEQFF. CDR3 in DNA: TGTGCCAGCGTTTCGGGTCCAGCGGGGGACAATGAGCAGTTCTTC.

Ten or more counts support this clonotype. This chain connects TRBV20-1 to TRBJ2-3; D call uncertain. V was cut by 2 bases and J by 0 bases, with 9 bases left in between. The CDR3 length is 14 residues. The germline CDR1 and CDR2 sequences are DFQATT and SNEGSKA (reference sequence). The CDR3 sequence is CSARLSASTDTQYF. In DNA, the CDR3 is TGCAGTGCTAGATTATCGGCTAGCACAGATACGCAGTATTTT.

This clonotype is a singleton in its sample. The CDR3 DNA follows: TGTGCCAGCAGCCCAGGGGGACAACTACAAGAGACCCAGTACTTC. As protein: CASSPGGQLQETQYF. This chain joins TRBV5-6 and TRBJ2-5, with 7 bases that match TRBD1. The germline gives CDR1 SGHDT, CDR2 YYEEEE. This CDR3 is 15 amino acids long. V was pared by 4 bases and J by 2 bases, with 8 bases of the junction left unmatched.

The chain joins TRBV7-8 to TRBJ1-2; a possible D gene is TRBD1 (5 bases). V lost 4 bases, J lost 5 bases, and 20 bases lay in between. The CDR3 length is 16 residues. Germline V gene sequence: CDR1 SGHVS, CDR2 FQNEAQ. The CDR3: CASSSRWAGLQYGYTF. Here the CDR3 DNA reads TGTGCCAGCAGCTCGCGATGGGCAGGGCTTCAGTATGGCTACACCTTC.

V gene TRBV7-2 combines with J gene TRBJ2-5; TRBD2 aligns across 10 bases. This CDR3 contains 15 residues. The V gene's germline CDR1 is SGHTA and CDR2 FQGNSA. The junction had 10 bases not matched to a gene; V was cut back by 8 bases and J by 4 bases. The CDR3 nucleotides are TGTGCCAGCGGCCCCCCGGGACTAGCGAGAGAGACCCAGTACTTC. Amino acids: CASGPPGLARETQYF. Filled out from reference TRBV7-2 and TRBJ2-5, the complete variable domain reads GAGVSQSPSNKVTEKGKDVELRCDPISGHTALYWYRQSLGQGLEFLIYFQGNSAPDKSGLPSDRFSAERTGGSVSTLTIQRTQQEDSAVYLCASGPPGLARETQYFGPGTRLLVL.

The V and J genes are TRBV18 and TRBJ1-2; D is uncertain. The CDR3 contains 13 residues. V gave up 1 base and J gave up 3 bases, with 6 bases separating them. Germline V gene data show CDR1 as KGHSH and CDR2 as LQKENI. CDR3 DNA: TGTGCCAGCTCACCACTATCTCACTATGGCTACACCTTC. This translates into CASSPLSHYGYTF. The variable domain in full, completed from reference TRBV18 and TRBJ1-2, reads NAGVMQNPRHLVRRRGQEARLRCSPMKGHSHVYWYRQLPEEGLKFMVYLQKENIIDESGMPKERFSAEFPKEGPSILRIQQVVRGDSAAYFCASSPLSHYGYTFGSGTRLTVV.

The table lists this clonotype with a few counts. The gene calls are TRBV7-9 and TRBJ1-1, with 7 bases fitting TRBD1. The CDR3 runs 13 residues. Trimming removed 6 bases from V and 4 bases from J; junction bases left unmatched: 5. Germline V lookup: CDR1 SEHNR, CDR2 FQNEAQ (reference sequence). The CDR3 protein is CASRRSGGTEAFF. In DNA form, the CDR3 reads TGTGCCAGCAGGCGGTCAGGGGGCACTGAAGCTTTCTTT.

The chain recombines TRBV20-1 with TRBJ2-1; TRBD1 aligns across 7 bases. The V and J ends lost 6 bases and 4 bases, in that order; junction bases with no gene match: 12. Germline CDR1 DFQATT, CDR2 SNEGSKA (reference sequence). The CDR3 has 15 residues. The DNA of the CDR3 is TGCAGTGCCCTTGACAGGGATGGGCCTTACAATGAGCAGTTCTTC. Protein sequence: CSALDRDGPYNEQFF.

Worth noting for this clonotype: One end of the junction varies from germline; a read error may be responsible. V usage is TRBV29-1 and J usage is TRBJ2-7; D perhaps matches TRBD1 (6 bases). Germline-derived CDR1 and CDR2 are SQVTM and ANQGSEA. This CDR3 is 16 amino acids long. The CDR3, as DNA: TGTGCCAGCAGCCGCCCCACAGGGCCTCGGGCCTACGAGCAGTACTTC. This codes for CASSRPTGPRAYEQYF.

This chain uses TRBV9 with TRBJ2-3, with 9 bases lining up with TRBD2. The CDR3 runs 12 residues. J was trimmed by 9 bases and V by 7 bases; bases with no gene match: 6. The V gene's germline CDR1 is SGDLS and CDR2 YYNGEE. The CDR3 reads CASGAGGRTQYF. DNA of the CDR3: TGTGCCAGCGGCGCGGGGGGGAGAACGCAGTATTTT. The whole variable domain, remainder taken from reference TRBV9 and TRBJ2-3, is DSGVTQTPKHLITATGQRVTLRCSPRSGDLSVYWYQQSLDQGLQFLIQYYNGEERAKGNILERFSAQQFPDLHSELNLSSLELGDSALYFCASGAGGRTQYFGPGTRLTVL.

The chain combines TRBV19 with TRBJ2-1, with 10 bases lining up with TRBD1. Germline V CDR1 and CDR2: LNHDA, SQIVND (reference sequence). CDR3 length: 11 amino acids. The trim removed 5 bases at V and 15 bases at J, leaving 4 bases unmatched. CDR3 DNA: TGTGCCAGTAGTGACCGGGACAGGGGGTTCTTC. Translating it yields CASSDRDRGFF.

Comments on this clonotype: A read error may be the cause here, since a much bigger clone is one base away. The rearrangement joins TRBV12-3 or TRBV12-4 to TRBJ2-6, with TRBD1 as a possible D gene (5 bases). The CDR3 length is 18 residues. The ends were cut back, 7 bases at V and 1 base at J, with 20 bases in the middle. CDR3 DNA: TGTGCCAGCACCACAGGTCGGACGGAATCTTCTGGGGCCAACGTCCTGACTTTC. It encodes CASTTGRTESSGANVLTF.

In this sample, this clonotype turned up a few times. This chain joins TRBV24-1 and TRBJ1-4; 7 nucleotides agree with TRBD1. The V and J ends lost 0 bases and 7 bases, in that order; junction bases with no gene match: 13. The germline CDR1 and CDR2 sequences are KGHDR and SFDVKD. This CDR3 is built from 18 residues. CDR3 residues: CATSDLLDRSIKAEKLFF. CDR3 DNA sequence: TGTGCCACCAGTGATTTGCTGGACAGGTCAATAAAGGCTGAAAAACTGTTTTTT.

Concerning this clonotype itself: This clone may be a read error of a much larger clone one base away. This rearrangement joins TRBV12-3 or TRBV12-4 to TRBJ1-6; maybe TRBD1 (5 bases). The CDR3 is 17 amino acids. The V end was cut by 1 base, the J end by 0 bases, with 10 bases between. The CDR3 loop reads CASSLGGTVSYNSPLHF. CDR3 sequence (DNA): TGTGCCAGCAGTTTAGGGGGGACGGTCTCCTATAATTCACCCCTCCACTTT.

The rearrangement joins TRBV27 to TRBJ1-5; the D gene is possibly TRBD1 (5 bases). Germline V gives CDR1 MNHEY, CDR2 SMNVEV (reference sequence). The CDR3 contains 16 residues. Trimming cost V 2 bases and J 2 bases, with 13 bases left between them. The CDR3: CASSLSRVQGNQPQHF. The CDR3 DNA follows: TGTGCCAGCAGTTTAAGCAGGGTCCAGGGCAATCAGCCCCAGCATTTT.

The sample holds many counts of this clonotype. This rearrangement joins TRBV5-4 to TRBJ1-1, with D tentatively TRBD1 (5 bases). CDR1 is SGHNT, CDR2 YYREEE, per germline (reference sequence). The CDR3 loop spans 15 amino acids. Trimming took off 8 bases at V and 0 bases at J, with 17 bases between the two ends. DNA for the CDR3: TGTGCCAGTAAGGGGAGCCAATCCATGAACACTGAAGCTTTCTTT. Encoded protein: CASKGSQSMNTEAFF.

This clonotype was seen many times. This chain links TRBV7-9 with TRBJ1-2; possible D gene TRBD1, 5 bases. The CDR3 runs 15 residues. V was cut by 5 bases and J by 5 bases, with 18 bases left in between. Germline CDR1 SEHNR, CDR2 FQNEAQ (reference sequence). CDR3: CASSPGKGAGYGYTF. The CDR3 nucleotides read TGTGCCAGCAGCCCAGGGAAAGGCGCGGGTTATGGCTACACCTTC.

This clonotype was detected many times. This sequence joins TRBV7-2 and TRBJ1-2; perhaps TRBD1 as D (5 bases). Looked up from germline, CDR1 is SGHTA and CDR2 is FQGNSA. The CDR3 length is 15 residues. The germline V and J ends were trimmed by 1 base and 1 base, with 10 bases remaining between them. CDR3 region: CASSLGGQFNYGYTF. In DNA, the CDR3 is TGTGCCAGCAGCTTAGGGGGCCAATTTAACTATGGCTACACCTTC.

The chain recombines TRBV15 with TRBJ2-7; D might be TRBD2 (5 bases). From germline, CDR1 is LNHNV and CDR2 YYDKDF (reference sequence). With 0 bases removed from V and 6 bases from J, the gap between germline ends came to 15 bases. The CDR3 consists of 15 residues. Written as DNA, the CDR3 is TGTGCCACCAGCAGAGAGGTTGCTAGAGGGATCGAGCAGTACTTC. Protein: CATSREVARGIEQYF.

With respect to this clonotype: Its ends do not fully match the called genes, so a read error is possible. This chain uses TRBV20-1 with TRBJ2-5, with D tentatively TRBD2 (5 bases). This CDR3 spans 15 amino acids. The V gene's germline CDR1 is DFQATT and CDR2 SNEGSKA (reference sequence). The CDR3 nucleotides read TGCAGTGCTAGGGATCCGAGAGGGAGCTGGGAGATCCAGTACTTC. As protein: CSARDPRGSWEIQYF.

This chain's CDR3 is CASTWNNEQFF. The CDR3 DNA reads TGTGCCAGCACTTGGAACAATGAGCAGTTCTTC. The chain recombines TRBV2 with TRBJ2-1, with D uncertain. Germline V gene lookup returns CDR1 SNHLY and CDR2 FYNNEI. Trimming left V 7 bases short and J 5 bases short, with 6 bases between. This CDR3 is built from 11 residues. The full variable domain, in which reference TRBV2 and TRBJ2-1 provide the parts outside the CDR3, is EPEVTQTPSHQVTQMGQEVILRCVPISNHLYFYWYRQILGQKVEFLVSFYNNEISEKSEIFDDQFSVERPDGSNFTLKIRSTKLEDSAMYFCASTWNNEQFFGPGTRLTVL.

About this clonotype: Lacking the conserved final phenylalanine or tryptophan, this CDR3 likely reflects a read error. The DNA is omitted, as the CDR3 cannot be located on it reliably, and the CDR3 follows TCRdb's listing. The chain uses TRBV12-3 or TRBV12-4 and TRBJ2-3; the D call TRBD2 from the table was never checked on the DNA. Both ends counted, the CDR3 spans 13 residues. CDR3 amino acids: CASRAGLAGGGIY.

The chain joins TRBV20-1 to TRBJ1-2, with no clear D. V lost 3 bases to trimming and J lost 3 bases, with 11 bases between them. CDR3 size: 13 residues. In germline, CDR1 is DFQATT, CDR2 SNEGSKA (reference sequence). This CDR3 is CSASVEVDYGYTF. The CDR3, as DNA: TGCAGTGCTAGCGTGGAAGTGGACTATGGCTACACCTTC.

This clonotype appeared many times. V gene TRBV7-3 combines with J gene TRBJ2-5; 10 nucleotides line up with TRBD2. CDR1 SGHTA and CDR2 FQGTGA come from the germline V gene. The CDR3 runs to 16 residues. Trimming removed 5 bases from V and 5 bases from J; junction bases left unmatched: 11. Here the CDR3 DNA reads TGTGCCAGCAGCGGAAGCGGGGGGGCCCGCGGGGAGACCCAGTACTTC. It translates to CASSGSGGARGETQYF.

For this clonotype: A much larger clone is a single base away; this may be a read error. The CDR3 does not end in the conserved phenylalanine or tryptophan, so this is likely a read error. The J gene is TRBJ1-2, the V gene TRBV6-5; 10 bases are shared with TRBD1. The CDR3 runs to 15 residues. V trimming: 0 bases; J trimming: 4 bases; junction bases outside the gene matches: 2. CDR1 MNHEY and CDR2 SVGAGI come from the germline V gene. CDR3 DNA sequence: TGTGCCAGCAGTTACTCAGGGACAGGGGCCTATGGCTACACCATC. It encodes CASSYSGTGAYGYTI.

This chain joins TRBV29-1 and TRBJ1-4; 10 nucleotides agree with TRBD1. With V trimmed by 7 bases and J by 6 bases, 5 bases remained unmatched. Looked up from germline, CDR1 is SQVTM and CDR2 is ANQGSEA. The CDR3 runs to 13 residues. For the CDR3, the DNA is TGCAGCGACTCGGGACAGGGGTATGAAAAACTGTTTTTT. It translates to CSDSGQGYEKLFF. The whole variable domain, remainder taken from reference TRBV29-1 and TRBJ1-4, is SAVISQKPSRDICQRGTSLTIQCQVDSQVTMMFWYRQQPGQSLTLIATANQGSEATYESGFVIDKFPISRPNLTFSTLTVSNMSPEDSSIYLCSDSGQGYEKLFFGSGTQLSVL.

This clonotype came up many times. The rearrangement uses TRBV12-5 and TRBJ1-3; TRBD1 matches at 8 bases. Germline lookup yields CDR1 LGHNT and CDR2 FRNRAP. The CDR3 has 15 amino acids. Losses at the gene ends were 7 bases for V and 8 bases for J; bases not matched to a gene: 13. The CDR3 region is CASVVRPGGLDTIYF. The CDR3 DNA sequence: TGTGCTAGTGTTGTACGTCCAGGGGGCTTAGACACCATATATTTT.

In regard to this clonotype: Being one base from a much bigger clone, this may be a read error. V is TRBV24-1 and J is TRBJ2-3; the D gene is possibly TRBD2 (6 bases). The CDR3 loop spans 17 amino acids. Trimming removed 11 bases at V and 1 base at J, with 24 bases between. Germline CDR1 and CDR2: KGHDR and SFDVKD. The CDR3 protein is CASSIAGPKLGTDTQYF. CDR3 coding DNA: TGTGCCAGTAGTATTGCGGGGCCAAAACTTGGCACAGATACGCAGTATTTT.